The T cell receptor (beta chain) under discussion was sequenced for a study of CD8 T cells in ankylosing spondylitis (dated by TCRdb to 2016 to 2017). Study-level background: T cell receptor beta repertoires were profiled in healthy donors and ankylosing spondylitis patients so that disease-linked TCR variants could be found. The full study cohort comprised approximately 23 ankylosing spondylitis patients and about a hundred healthy donors. Samples of peripheral blood were taken, and for ankylosing spondylitis patients, synovial fluid was collected as well. Results and caveats for the whole study, not just this receptor: Some TCR beta motif variants had previously been reported in synovial fluid and blood of reactive arthritis patients, which suggested common disease-initiation mechanisms. A TCR beta motif of 7 or 8 highly homologous amino acid variants appeared characteristic of blood from ankylosing spondylitis patients. In peripheral blood, the disease-linked clones were found at relatively low frequencies and had a CD8+ phenotype. The disease-linked clones were reported to be significantly enriched in matched synovial fluid samples from ankylosing spondylitis patients.

The sequencing machine was an Illumina HiSeq 2500. Quantitative 5'-RACE with molecular barcodes was the method used to prepare the TCR beta libraries. In the paper's pipeline: Disease-linked TCR variants were identified with a new computational method built on a probabilistic model of VDJ rearrangement. TCRdb reprocessing: public reads trimmed at Q25 with fastp, clones called with MiXCR, in-frame beta chains kept. Each CDR3 protein gets just one entry, which takes the most common genes and DNA from the rows behind it. These V and J calls derive from TCRdb rather than the authors' analysis. Present in this sample are approximately 300,000 distinct CDR3 sequences, less than 25% of which were seen just once. Clones ranked in the top ten supply 3.5% of the sample. On this clonotype itself: It has no known antigen specificity. Base quality data are lacking; no much larger clone is found one base away.

The receptor comes from a female donor with ankylosing spondylitis or in good health (not recorded which). Material for sequencing was blood, either unsorted or a sorted T cell fraction (not recorded which).

The DNA sequence is as follows: TGTGCCAGCAGCCCAACTAGCGGGAGTGTCCAAGAGACCCAGTACTTC. Its translation is CASSPTSGSVQETQYF. This chain joins TRBV7-2 to TRBJ2-5; 11 middle bases align to TRBD2. V and J are trimmed by 5 bases and 1 base, and the gene matches miss 6 bases of the junction. The germline V gene encodes CDR1 SGHTA and CDR2 FQGNSA. From the cysteine up to the phenylalanine, the CDR3 has a length of 16 residues. The read is trimmed to its CDR3 DNA, 48 bases read in frame from base 1.